This T cell receptor beta chain was profiled in a study of identifying expanded T cells in peripheral blood. Study findings and constraints: Variance in clone template counts between roughly 2-week samples significantly increased with total template count across all healthy donors. About 1.2 clones differed between technical replicates, versus about 16 and 19 over time.

With respect to this clone: What it binds is not known.

During the collection period, no donor immune events like infections were recorded. Profiling relied on immunoSEQ multiplex PCR, and the TCRdb table lists in-frame clones only, not all of them. The sample contains approximately 97,000 clones, about nine tenths of which appear only once. The CDR3 sequence is 14 residues long. CDR1 SGDLS and CDR2 YYNGEE come from the germline V gene. The junction had 7 bases not matched to a gene; V was cut back by 4 bases and J by 4 bases. The specimen sequenced was blood. This clonotype was sampled from a person aged 18 to 75 in good health. The V call is TRBV9, the J call TRBJ1-1, with 7 bases lining up with TRBD1. The CDR3 nucleotides read TGTGCCAGCAGCACAAACAGGGGAGGCACTGAAGCTTTCTTT. Amino acid sequence: CASSTNRGGTEAFF.